A single sample gave rise to the 2 T cell receptor beta chains below, sequenced in a study of CD8 T cells in Susac syndrome. RNA, at roughly 0.5 to 1 ug, was reverse transcribed with random hexamers. TCRdb called the immunoSEQ multiplex PCR reads again in MiXCR, with one record for every CDR3 protein. This table holds around 130,000 distinct CDR3 sequences, roughly 80% found once. The sequenced sample was CD8+ T cells from PBMCs. Source of these receptors: a human donor with multiple sclerosis.

The V and J genes are TRBV7-9 and TRBJ2-1; D uncertain. This CDR3 has 14 amino acids. From germline, CDR1 is SEHNR and CDR2 FQNEAQ (reference sequence). Trimming removed 5 bases from V and 3 bases from J, with 11 bases in between. CDR3 sequence reads: CASSPNDRYNEQFF. Written as DNA, the CDR3 is TGTGCCAGCAGCCCAAACGACCGCTACAATGAGCAGTTCTTC. Filled out from reference TRBV7-9 and TRBJ2-1, the complete variable domain reads DTGVSQNPRHKITKRGQNVTFRCDPISEHNRLYWYRQTLGQGPEFLTYFQNEAQLEKSRLLSDRFSAERPKGSFSTLEIQRTEQGDSAMYLCASSPNDRYNEQFFGPGTRLTVL.

The genes are TRBV9 and TRBJ1-1; 11 nucleotides agree with TRBD1. This CDR3 contains 14 residues. Germline V gene sequence: CDR1 SGDLS, CDR2 YYNGEE. V lost 4 bases to trimming and J lost 6 bases; unmatched junction nucleotides: 5. This chain's CDR3 is CASSPWTGGPEAFF. For the CDR3, the DNA is TGTGCCAGCAGCCCTTGGACAGGGGGCCCTGAAGCTTTCTTT.